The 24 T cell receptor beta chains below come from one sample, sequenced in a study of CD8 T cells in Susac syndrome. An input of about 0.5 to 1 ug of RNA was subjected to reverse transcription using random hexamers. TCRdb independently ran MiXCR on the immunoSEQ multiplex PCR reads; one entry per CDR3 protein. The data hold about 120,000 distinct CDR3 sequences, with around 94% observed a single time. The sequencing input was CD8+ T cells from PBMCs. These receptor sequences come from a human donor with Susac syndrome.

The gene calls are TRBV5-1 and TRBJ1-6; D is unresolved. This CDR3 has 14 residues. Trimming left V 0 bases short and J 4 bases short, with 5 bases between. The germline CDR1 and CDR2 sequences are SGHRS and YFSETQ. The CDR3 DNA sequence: TGCGCCAGCAGCTTGGGACTGTATAATTCACCCCTCCACTTT. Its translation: CASSLGLYNSPLHF.

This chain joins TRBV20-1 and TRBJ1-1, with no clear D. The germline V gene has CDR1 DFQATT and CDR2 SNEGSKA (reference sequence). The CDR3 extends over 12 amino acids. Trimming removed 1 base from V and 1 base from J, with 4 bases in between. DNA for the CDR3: TGCAGTGCTAGAGTAGAGAACACTGAAGCTTTCTTT. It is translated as CSARVENTEAFF.

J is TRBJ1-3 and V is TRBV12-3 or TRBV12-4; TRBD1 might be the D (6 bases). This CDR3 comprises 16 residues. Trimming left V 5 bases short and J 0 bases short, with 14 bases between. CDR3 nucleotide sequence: TGTGCCAGCAGTGCACAGGGAGCCCCCTCTGGAAACACCATATATTTT. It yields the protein CASSAQGAPSGNTIYF.

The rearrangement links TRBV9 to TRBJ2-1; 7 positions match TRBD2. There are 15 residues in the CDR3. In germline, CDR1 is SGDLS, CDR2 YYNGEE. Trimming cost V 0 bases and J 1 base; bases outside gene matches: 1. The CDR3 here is CASSVGRGSYNEQFF. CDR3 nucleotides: TGTGCCAGCAGCGTAGGGCGGGGGTCCTACAATGAGCAGTTCTTC.

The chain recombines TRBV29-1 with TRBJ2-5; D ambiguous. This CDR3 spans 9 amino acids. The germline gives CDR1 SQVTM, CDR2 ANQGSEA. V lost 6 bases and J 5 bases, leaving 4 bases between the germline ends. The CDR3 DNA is TGCAGCGTGGGGGAGACCCAGTACTTC. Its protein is CSVGETQYF.

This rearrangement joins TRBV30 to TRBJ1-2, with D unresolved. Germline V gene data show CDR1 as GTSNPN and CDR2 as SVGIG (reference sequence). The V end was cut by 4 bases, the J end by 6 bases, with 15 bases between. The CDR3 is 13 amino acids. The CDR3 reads CAWNIGTFDGYTF. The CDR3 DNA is TGTGCCTGGAATATAGGTACCTTTGATGGCTACACCTTC.

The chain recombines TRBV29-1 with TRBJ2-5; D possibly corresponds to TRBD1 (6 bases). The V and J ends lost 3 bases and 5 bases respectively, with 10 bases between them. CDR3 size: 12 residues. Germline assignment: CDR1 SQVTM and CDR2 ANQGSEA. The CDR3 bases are TGCAGCGTTGAGGATAGGGGGGAGACCCAGTACTTC. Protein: CSVEDRGETQYF.

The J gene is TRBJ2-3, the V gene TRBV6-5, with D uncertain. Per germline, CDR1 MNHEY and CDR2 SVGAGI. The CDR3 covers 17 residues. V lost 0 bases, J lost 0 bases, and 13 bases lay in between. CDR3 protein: CASSYSSAETSTDTQYF. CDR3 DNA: TGTGCCAGCAGTTACTCTAGTGCAGAGACTAGCACAGATACGCAGTATTTT.

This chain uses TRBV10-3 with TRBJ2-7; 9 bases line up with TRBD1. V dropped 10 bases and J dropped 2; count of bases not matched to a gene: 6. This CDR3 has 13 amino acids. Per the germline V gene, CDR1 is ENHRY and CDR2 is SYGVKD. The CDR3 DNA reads TGTGCCAACGGACAGGGGATCGCCTACGAGCAGTACTTC. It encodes CANGQGIAYEQYF.

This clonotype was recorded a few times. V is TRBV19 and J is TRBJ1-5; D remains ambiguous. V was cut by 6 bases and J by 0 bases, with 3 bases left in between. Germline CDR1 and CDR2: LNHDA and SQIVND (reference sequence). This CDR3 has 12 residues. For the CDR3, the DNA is TGTGCCAGTAGGTATAGCAATCAGCCCCAGCATTTT. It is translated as CASRYSNQPQHF.

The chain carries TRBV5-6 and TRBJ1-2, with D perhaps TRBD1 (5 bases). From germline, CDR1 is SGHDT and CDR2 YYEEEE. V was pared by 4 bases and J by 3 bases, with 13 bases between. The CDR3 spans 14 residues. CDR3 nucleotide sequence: TGTGCCAGCAGCCTGTACGGGACGGACTATGGCTACACCTTC. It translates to CASSLYGTDYGYTF.

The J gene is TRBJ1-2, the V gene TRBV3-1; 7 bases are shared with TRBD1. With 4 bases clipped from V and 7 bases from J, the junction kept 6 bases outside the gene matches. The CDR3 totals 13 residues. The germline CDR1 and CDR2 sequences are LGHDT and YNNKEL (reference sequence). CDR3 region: CASSPQGRVGYTF. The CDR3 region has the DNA TGTGCCAGCAGCCCACAGGGGAGGGTTGGCTACACCTTC.

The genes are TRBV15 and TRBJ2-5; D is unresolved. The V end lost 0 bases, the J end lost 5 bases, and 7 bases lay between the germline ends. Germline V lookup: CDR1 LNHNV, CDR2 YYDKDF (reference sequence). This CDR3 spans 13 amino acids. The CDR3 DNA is TGTGCCACCAGCAGAGATTCCGGGGAGACCCAGTACTTC. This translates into CATSRDSGETQYF.

The CDR3 coding sequence is TGTGCCAGCAGCTTAGAGACGGGGGGGCCCCTCGAGCAGTACTTC. This codes for CASSLETGGPLEQYF. The chain combines TRBV13 with TRBJ2-7, with 8 bases fitting TRBD2. The germline gives CDR1 PRHDT, CDR2 FYEKMQ (reference sequence). This CDR3 region has 15 residues. V shed 1 base, J shed 6 bases, and the junction held 8 bases outside the gene matches.

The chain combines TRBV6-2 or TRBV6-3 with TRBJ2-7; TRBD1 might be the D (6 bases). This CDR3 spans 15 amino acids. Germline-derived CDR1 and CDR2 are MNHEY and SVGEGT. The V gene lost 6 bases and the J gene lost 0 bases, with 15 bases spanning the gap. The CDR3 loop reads CASSPWTEYSYEQYF. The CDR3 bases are TGTGCCAGCAGCCCCTGGACAGAATACTCCTACGAGCAGTACTTC.

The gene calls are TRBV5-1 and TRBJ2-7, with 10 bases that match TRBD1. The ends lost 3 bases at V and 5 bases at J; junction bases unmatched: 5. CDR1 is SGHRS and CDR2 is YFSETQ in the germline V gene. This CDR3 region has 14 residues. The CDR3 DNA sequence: TGCGCCAGCAGCTACTCCGGGACAGGGGACGAGCAGTACTTC. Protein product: CASSYSGTGDEQYF.

The CDR3 sequence is CASSPGTGVYNEQFF. DNA of the CDR3: TGTGCCAGCAGTCCCGGGACAGGGGTTTACAATGAGCAGTTCTTC. The chain recombines TRBV12-3 or TRBV12-4 with TRBJ2-1; 10 bases fit TRBD1. CDR3 length: 15 residues. J was trimmed by 4 bases and V by 5 bases; bases with no gene match: 5.

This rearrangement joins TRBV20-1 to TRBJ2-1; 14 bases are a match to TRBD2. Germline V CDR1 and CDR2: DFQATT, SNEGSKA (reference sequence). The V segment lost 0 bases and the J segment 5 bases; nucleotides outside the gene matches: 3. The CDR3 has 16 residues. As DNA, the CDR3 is TGCAGTGCTAGAGACCCGGGACTAGCGGGAGACAATGAGCAGTTCTTC. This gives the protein CSARDPGLAGDNEQFF.

The CDR3 sequence is CASSQDSRDYGYTF. The CDR3 DNA reads TGTGCCAGCAGCCAAGACAGCAGAGATTATGGCTACACCTTC. The V gene is TRBV3-1, the J gene TRBJ1-2, with D uncertain. The CDR3 is 14 amino acids. Germline V lookup: CDR1 LGHDT, CDR2 YNNKEL (reference sequence). V was trimmed by 0 bases and J by 5 bases, leaving 10 bases between them.

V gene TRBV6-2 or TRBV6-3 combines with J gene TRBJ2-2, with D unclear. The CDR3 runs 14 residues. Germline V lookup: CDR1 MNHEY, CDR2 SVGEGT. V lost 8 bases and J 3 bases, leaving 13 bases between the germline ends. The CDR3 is CASLESSDTGELFF. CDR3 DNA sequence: TGTGCCAGCCTAGAAAGCTCAGACACCGGGGAGCTGTTTTTT.

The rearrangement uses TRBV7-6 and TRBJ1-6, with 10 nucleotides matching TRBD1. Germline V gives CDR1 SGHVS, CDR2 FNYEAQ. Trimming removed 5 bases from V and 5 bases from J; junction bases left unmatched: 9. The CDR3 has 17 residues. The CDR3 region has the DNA TGTGCCAGCAGCCCAAAAACGGGACAGGGGAATAATTCACCCCTCCACTTT. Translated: CASSPKTGQGNNSPLHF.

CDR3 DNA sequence: TGCAGTGCCGCCACCAGCTCTAACTATGGCTACACCTTC. Its translation is CSAATSSNYGYTF. J is TRBJ1-2 and V is TRBV20-1, with no clear D. The CDR3 consists of 13 residues. Germline lookup yields CDR1 DFQATT and CDR2 SNEGSKA (reference sequence). Between the trimmed V and J ends, which lost 6 bases and 0 bases, there was a span of 11 bases.

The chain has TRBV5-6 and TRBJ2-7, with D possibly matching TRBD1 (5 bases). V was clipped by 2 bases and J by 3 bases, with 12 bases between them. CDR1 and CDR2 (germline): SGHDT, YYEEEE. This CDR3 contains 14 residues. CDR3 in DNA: TGTGCCAGCAGCTTTGGGGCAGCCTACTACGAGCAGTACTTC. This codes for CASSFGAAYYEQYF.

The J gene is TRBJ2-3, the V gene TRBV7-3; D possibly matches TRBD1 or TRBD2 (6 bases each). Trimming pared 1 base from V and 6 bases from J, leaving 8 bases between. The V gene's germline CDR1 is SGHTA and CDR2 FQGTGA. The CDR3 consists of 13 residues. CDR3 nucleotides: TGTGCCAGCAGCTTAATCGGGGGCGATACGCAGTATTTT. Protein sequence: CASSLIGGDTQYF.